Listed here is a single T cell receptor (beta chain). Its target is unknown. The data belong to a study of cytomegalovirus exposure and HLA in healthy donors. Broader study findings: Previous analysis showed most TCR beta V segments were productive about 90% or about 30% of the time. Listed as cytomegalovirus-associated were 150 or so TCR beta chains. Later analysis showed TCR association rates varying by HLA locus, highest for DRB1 and lowest for HLA-C.

Vbeta (60) and Jbeta (13) primers were used in the PCR. This table comes from immunoSEQ multiplex PCR, and its TCRdb copy is limited to in-frame clones, with some not included. The sample consists of fewer than 200,000 clones, 83% of them appearing once. The sample was PBMCs. The clonotype comes from a man aged 50-60 years in good health and CMV-seronegative.

The chain's CDR3 is CASNLQQALEGYTF. CDR3 nucleotides: TGTGCCAGCAATCTACAACAGGCCCTGGAGGGCTACACCTTC. V usage is TRBV2 and J usage is TRBJ1-2; maybe TRBD1 (5 bases). V lost 7 bases, J lost 8 bases, and 20 bases lay in between. Germline V gives CDR1 SNHLY, CDR2 FYNNEI. The CDR3 spans 14 residues. The variable domain in full, completed from reference TRBV2 and TRBJ1-2, reads EPEVTQTPSHQVTQMGQEVILRCVPISNHLYFYWYRQILGQKVEFLVSFYNNEISEKSEIFDDQFSVERPDGSNFTLKIRSTKLEDSAMYFCASNLQQALEGYTFGSGTRLTVV.